This T cell receptor beta chain was sequenced for a study of cytomegalovirus exposure and HLA in healthy donors (dated by TCRdb to the late 2010s). Broadly, across the study: According to a later analysis, the 120 or so validation repertoires were produced on the same platform as the 666 repertoires of the first cohort. Besides the first cohort of around 700 subjects, a separate validation cohort made up of 120 different subjects was used. To predict cytomegalovirus infection status, the study brought together high-throughput TCR immunosequencing, statistical association of individual TCRs with disease status, and machine learning. The aim of the study was to test whether cataloging public T cell receptors could identify signatures of past pathogen exposure. What the work shows at the level of the full study, not this receptor alone: The classifier was reported to diagnose cytomegalovirus status with high specificity and sensitivity in both the original cohort and the validation cohort. Most TCR sequences were observed very rarely across donors, whereas some public TCRs were present in many individuals. In the study, some 160 TCR beta chains were listed as associated with cytomegalovirus. The authors suggested that the approach could potentially be generalized to other disease states and immunological phenotypes. The validation cohort had no HLA typing available for a later analysis, so co-occurrence within that cohort was assessed over all 120 or so repertoires. In vitro tests confirmed that three of the cytomegalovirus-associated TCR beta chains recognize cytomegalovirus antigens. Subsequent analysis determined that TCRs grouped into clusters in the first cohort also showed a tendency toward co-occurrence across the 120 or so validation repertoires, and 85% to 95% of cluster scores exceeded 0.

The CDR3 numbers 15 residues from cysteine through phenylalanine. This entry keeps only the CDR3 DNA: 45 bases, framed from base 1. V and J are truncated by 3 bases and 0 bases respectively, leaving an intervening sequence of 10 bases. The germline V gene yields SGHVS for CDR1 and FQNEAQ for CDR2. The protocol used for the library was the immunoSEQ multiplex PCR assay. Regarding the original processing steps: To diagnose cytomegalovirus status from the catalog of TCR beta chain sequences, a statistical classification framework was built. TCRdb retrieved this table from immuneACCESS and kept in-frame rearrangements only. Not all clones are present; in checked studies, unresolved V genes account for under half, and no reason is known for the remainder. The V and J calls and clone size are taken from that table; D and trimming were inferred from the DNA. The sample contains 95,000 to 150,000 clones, nearly 90% of them found a single time. The biggest ten clones account for around 1.1% of the sample.

Donors formed part of the validation cohort, which comprised 120 subjects and was distinct from the first cohort of over 500 subjects. As to this clone: The antigen this receptor binds is unknown. No base qualities exist here, and no much larger clone lies one base off it.

The chain was built from TRBV7-8 and TRBJ2-3; a weak D assignment points to TRBD2 (6 bases agree). The sequencing sample was made of PBMCs. This clonotype was sampled from a woman under 30 in good health and CMV-seronegative. Here the CDR3 is given as CASSFSGRSTDTQYF. The nucleotide sequence reads as follows: TGTGCCAGCAGCTTCAGCGGGCGGAGCACAGATACGCAGTATTTT.